Below, 17 T cell receptor beta chains from the same sample are listed, as sequenced in a study of cytomegalovirus exposure and HLA in healthy donors. The assay was immunoSEQ multiplex PCR, and TCRdb's table has in-frame clones only and misses some. The sample lists about 250,000 clones; roughly 87% were seen once. Sequencing was carried out using PBMCs. Source of these receptors: a young man in good health and CMV-seropositive.

This chain uses TRBV5-1 with TRBJ2-2, with 9 positions matching TRBD2. V dropped 5 bases and J dropped 3; count of bases not matched to a gene: 11. This CDR3 has 17 amino acids. Germline V gives CDR1 SGHRS, CDR2 YFSETQ. CDR3 nucleotides: TGCGCCAGCAGGAGTCTAGCGGGAATGGATTACACCGGGGAGCTGTTTTTT. Its translation: CASRSLAGMDYTGELFF.

The rearrangement joins TRBV27 to TRBJ2-1; D gene unclear. The CDR3 runs 14 residues. Trimming took off 6 bases at V and 5 bases at J, with 14 bases between the two ends. In germline, CDR1 is MNHEY, CDR2 SMNVEV (reference sequence). The CDR3 sequence: CASRVPGVNNEQFF. CDR3 coding DNA: TGTGCCAGCAGAGTACCAGGAGTAAACAATGAGCAGTTCTTC.

The rearrangement links TRBV30 to TRBJ1-3, with 7 nucleotides matching TRBD1. The junction had 16 bases not matched to a gene; V was cut back by 5 bases and J by 0 bases. Germline CDR1 and CDR2: GTSNPN and SVGIG (reference sequence). This CDR3 comprises 18 residues. Written as DNA, the CDR3 is TGTGCCTGGGAACTCAGGGGGGTGGGACAGCTCTCTGGAAACACCATATATTTT. This translates into CAWELRGVGQLSGNTIYF.

The rearrangement joins TRBV5-4 to TRBJ1-3, with D perhaps TRBD1 (6 bases). The CDR3 is 15 amino acids. Germline loops: CDR1 SGHNT, CDR2 YYREEE (reference sequence). The V end lost 10 bases, the J end lost 0 bases, and 17 bases lay between the germline ends. CDR3 sequence: CAGQTGPSSGNTIYF. CDR3 coding DNA: TGTGCCGGGCAGACAGGTCCGAGCTCTGGAAACACCATATATTTT.

This chain connects TRBV7-9 to TRBJ1-5; D is unclear. The CDR3 consists of 13 residues. V lost 4 bases, J lost 5 bases, and 9 bases lay in between. Germline CDR1 and CDR2: SEHNR and FQNEAQ (reference sequence). CDR3 nucleotide sequence: TGTGCCAGCAGCTCGGGAAACTATCAGCCCCAGCATTTT. This codes for CASSSGNYQPQHF.

V usage is TRBV29-1 and J usage is TRBJ2-3; a weak D match, TRBD2 (6 bases). CDR1 SQVTM and CDR2 ANQGSEA come from the germline V gene. Trimming took off 5 bases at V and 6 bases at J, with 12 bases between the two ends. This CDR3 spans 12 amino acids. The CDR3 coding sequence is TGCAGCGTTTGGAGGGGCCGGGATACGCAGTATTTT. Residues: CSVWRGRDTQYF.

This clone came up a few times. The chain carries TRBV10-1 and TRBJ2-4, with D unresolved. The CDR3 runs 15 residues. The V end lost 7 bases, the J end lost 1 base, and 14 bases lay between the germline ends. Per the germline V gene, CDR1 is WNHNN and CDR2 is SYGVQD (reference sequence). In DNA form, the CDR3 reads TGCGCCAGCACTCCGCCGGGTCTCGCCAAAAACATTCAGTACTTC. Residues: CASTPPGLAKNIQYF.

The V gene is TRBV7-9, the J gene TRBJ2-7; D uncertain. CDR3 size: 13 residues. Germline loops: CDR1 SEHNR, CDR2 FQNEAQ (reference sequence). Trimming shortened V by 3 bases and J by 0 bases, and 6 bases separated the two germline ends. The chain's CDR3 is CASSFAYSYEQYF. The DNA of the CDR3 is TGTGCCAGCAGCTTTGCTTACTCCTACGAGCAGTACTTC.

The V gene is TRBV2, the J gene TRBJ2-2; TRBD2 matches 7 bases. The CDR3 extends over 16 amino acids. Germline assignment: CDR1 SNHLY and CDR2 FYNNEI. Trimming cost V 2 bases and J 0 bases; bases outside gene matches: 3. The CDR3 sequence is CASSEYLAANTGELFF. The CDR3 nucleotides read TGTGCCAGCAGTGAATATCTAGCGGCGAACACCGGGGAGCTGTTTTTT.

The chain carries TRBV6-5 and TRBJ2-3, with a tentative D call TRBD1 (5 bases). With 7 bases removed from V and 6 bases from J, the gap between germline ends came to 8 bases. Germline-derived CDR1 and CDR2 are MNHEY and SVGAGI. The CDR3 is 11 residues long. CDR3 DNA sequence: TGTGCCAGCAACTCAGGGGATACGCAGTATTTT. Translation gives CASNSGDTQYF.

The chain uses TRBV28 and TRBJ2-5; 10 positions match TRBD2. Germline V gene lookup returns CDR1 MDHEN and CDR2 SYDVKM. The CDR3 sequence is 16 residues long. V lost 5 bases and J lost 1; bases outside the gene matches: 7. CDR3 region: CASSPWEREGQETQYF. The CDR3 bases are TGTGCCAGCAGTCCTTGGGAGCGGGAGGGCCAAGAGACCCAGTACTTC.

The chain uses TRBV11-2 and TRBJ2-5, with D tentatively TRBD1 (6 bases). Germline CDR1 SGHAT, CDR2 FQNNGV. The CDR3 sequence is 16 residues long. V was shortened by 4 bases and J by 2 bases, with 17 bases between the two germline ends. CDR3: CASSYPQGSLQETQYF. In DNA form, the CDR3 reads TGTGCCAGCAGCTATCCTCAGGGGAGTTTACAAGAGACCCAGTACTTC.

This clone was detected a few times. The chain is built from TRBV5-1 and TRBJ2-5; D perhaps matches TRBD1 (6 bases). The V end lost 0 bases, the J end lost 1 base, and 13 bases lay between the germline ends. This CDR3 is built from 16 residues. CDR1 SGHRS and CDR2 YFSETQ come from the germline V gene. Written as DNA, the CDR3 is TGCGCCAGCAGCTTGGGCCCGACAGGAACCCAAGAGACCCAGTACTTC. Amino acid sequence: CASSLGPTGTQETQYF.

The CDR3 here is CASSYGTGEPYEQFF. DNA of the CDR3: TGTGCCAGCAGTTACGGGACAGGGGAGCCCTATGAGCAGTTCTTC. The chain carries TRBV6-6 and TRBJ2-1; 10 bases match TRBD1. The CDR3 extends over 15 amino acids. Germline V gives CDR1 MNHNY, CDR2 SVGAGI (reference sequence). V trimming: 2 bases; J trimming: 8 bases; junction bases outside the gene matches: 6.

This chain uses TRBV7-9 with TRBJ1-1, with 9 bases that match TRBD1. Germline values: CDR1 SEHNR, CDR2 FQNEAQ (reference sequence). The CDR3 has 15 amino acids. With V trimmed by 0 bases and J by 3 bases, 2 bases remained unmatched. The CDR3 bases are TGTGCCAGCAGCTTAGCGACAGGGGGAGACACTGAAGCTTTCTTT. As protein: CASSLATGGDTEAFF.

This rearrangement joins TRBV27 to TRBJ2-7; a weak D match, TRBD2 (6 bases). The V gene lost 3 bases and the J gene lost 2 bases, with 14 bases spanning the gap. Germline CDR1 reads MNHEY; CDR2 reads SMNVEV (reference sequence). This CDR3 has 15 amino acids. The CDR3 protein is CASSFRAGPTYEQYF. Written as DNA, the CDR3 is TGTGCCAGCAGTTTCCGGGCGGGACCCACCTACGAGCAGTACTTC.

This clone came up once. The gene calls are TRBV29-1 and TRBJ2-1; 14 bases line up with TRBD2. The V gene end was trimmed by 5 bases and the J gene end by 9 bases; junction bases not matched to a gene: 9. The CDR3 totals 15 residues. Per the germline V gene, CDR1 is SQVTM and CDR2 is ANQGSEA. CDR3 nucleotides: TGCAGCGTTTCGGGACTAGCGGGAGAGGGGGGTGAGCAGTTCTTC. It is translated as CSVSGLAGEGGEQFF.